This T cell receptor beta chain stems from a study of sequential checkpoint blockade in melanoma. Study at large: First-line arms were nivolumab then ipilimumab, or the reverse, randomized 1:1.

The table came from immunoSEQ multiplex PCR; TCRdb's copy has only in-frame clones and leaves some out. This sample has about 5,000 clones, with 50% to 75% found just once. Treatment specified: randomized to nivolumab then ipilimumab (arm A) or the reverse (arm B). PBMC sorting kept live CD3+CD8+ cells without CD19 or CD56. This clone occurred once. Trimming took off 2 bases at V and 3 bases at J, with 10 bases between the two ends. Per the germline V gene, CDR1 is KGHSH and CDR2 is LQKENI. This CDR3 has 14 residues. This chain connects TRBV18 to TRBJ1-2; a weak D match, TRBD1 (5 bases). The TCR originated in a human donor with melanoma. This material consisted of CD8+ T cells sorted from blood (inferred from file names), taken from a patient given nivolumab and ipilimumab in sequence. The CDR3 nucleotides are TGTGCCAGCTCACCAGGCGGGGGACACTATGGCTACACCTTC. Translated: CASSPGGGHYGYTF.